Each of the 9 T cell receptor beta chains below was sequenced from the same sample in a study of vaccination and CD4 T cells after COVID-19. For these TCRs, the target antigens are not known. Researchers used the Oncomine TCR Beta short-read assay to sequence DNA from cultured CD4+ T cells. Via MiXCR, TCRdb re-called the PCR reads, giving one row per CDR3 protein. The data show approximately 15,000 distinct CDR3 sequences, more than 25% seen once. Treatment of the sample: approximately nine-day PBMC culture with coronavirus spike peptide pools or control peptides (ViraFEST assay). The material sequenced was cultured CD4+ T cells from blood. The receptors shown here come from a human donor with COVID-19.

V usage is TRBV11-1 and J usage is TRBJ2-1, with a tentative D call TRBD1 (6 bases). The CDR3 has 15 amino acids. Germline CDR1 is SGHAT and CDR2 is FQDESV (reference sequence). V dropped 7 bases and J dropped 7 bases, with 20 bases sitting between them. This CDR3 is CASTEQGQGWNEQFF. The CDR3 region has the DNA TGTGCCAGCACCGAGCAGGGGCAGGGGTGGAATGAGCAGTTCTTC. The variable domain in full, completed from reference TRBV11-1 and TRBJ2-1, reads EAEVAQSPRYKITEKSQAVAFWCDPISGHATLYWYRQILGQGPELLVQFQDESVVDDSQLPKDRFSAERLKGVDSTLKIQPAELGDSAMYLCASTEQGQGWNEQFFGPGTRLTVL.

Only a few counts were recorded for this clonotype. The V gene is TRBV4-2, the J gene TRBJ1-6; no clear D. CDR1 LGHNA and CDR2 YNFKEQ come from the germline V gene. Trimming removed 3 bases from V and 0 bases from J, with 9 bases in between. The CDR3 loop spans 16 amino acids. CDR3: CASSQGGISYNSPLHF. CDR3 sequence (DNA): TGTGCCAGCAGCCAGGGCGGGATCTCCTATAATTCACCCCTCCACTTT.

This clonotype was counted once. The V call is TRBV2, the J call TRBJ2-3, with D tentatively TRBD2 (6 bases). This CDR3 is built from 14 residues. Germline loops: CDR1 SNHLY, CDR2 FYNNEI. Trimming took off 9 bases at V and 2 bases at J, with 15 bases between the two ends. CDR3: CASGEGGTTDTQYF. The CDR3 DNA reads TGTGCCAGTGGGGAAGGAGGGACCACAGATACGCAGTATTTT.

The rearrangement joins TRBV15 to TRBJ2-5; the D gene is possibly TRBD1 (6 bases). With 8 bases removed from V and 1 base from J, the gap between germline ends came to 14 bases. The germline V gene encodes CDR1 LNHNV and CDR2 YYDKDF (reference sequence). This CDR3 is built from 14 residues. CDR3: CATGGNGGQETQYF. CDR3 nucleotides: TGTGCCACCGGGGGCAATGGGGGCCAAGAGACCCAGTACTTC.

This clonotype turned up a few times. The chain employs TRBV20-1 and TRBJ2-3; D perhaps matches TRBD2 (7 bases). The CDR3 consists of 16 residues. The V gene's germline CDR1 is DFQATT and CDR2 SNEGSKA (reference sequence). V lost 3 bases to trimming and J lost 6 bases, with 22 bases between them. This CDR3 reads CSASSLGGAGGDTQYF. The CDR3 DNA reads as TGCAGTGCTAGTTCCCTTGGGGGGGCCGGTGGGGATACGCAGTATTTT.

The chain is built from TRBV19 and TRBJ1-1; D ambiguous. The V gene's germline CDR1 is LNHDA and CDR2 SQIVND (reference sequence). Between the trimmed V and J ends, which lost 5 bases and 0 bases, there was a span of 10 bases. The CDR3 loop spans 14 amino acids. The chain's CDR3 is CASSVKAMNTEAFF. CDR3 bases: TGTGCCAGTAGTGTGAAGGCTATGAACACTGAAGCTTTCTTT.

In the case of this clonotype: The junction shows a germline mismatch at one end, possibly a read error. V gene TRBV7-2 combines with J gene TRBJ2-1; no clear D. The CDR3 covers 12 residues. Germline values: CDR1 SGHTA, CDR2 FQGNSA. Here the CDR3 reads CASSYSNSNMVF. CDR3 nucleotides: TGTGCCAGCAGTTACTCAAATAGCAACATGGTCTTC.

The V gene is TRBV20-1, the J gene TRBJ2-1, with a weak D call TRBD2 (6 bases). The CDR3 totals 13 residues. V lost 5 bases to trimming and J lost 0 bases, with 8 bases between them. Germline V gives CDR1 DFQATT, CDR2 SNEGSKA (reference sequence). This chain's CDR3 is CSAFGGSYNEQFF. The DNA of the CDR3 is TGCAGTGCTTTCGGGGGCTCCTACAATGAGCAGTTCTTC.

This clonotype was detected only a few times. The V call is TRBV6-1, the J call TRBJ1-6, with TRBD1 as a possible D gene (6 bases). This CDR3 is built from 16 residues. Germline-derived CDR1 and CDR2 are MNHNS and SASEGT. V was shortened by 7 bases and J by 4 bases, with 17 bases between the two germline ends. CDR3 coding DNA: TGTGCCAGCACCCGGAAGGCGGGACAATATAATTCACCCCTCCACTTT. Translating it yields CASTRKAGQYNSPLHF.